This T cell receptor (beta chain) was captured by sequencing in a study of blood T cell repertoires in COVID-19. In germline, CDR1 is SNHLY, CDR2 FYNNEI. V was pared by 4 bases and J by 10 bases, with 14 bases between. The CDR3 loop spans 13 amino acids. Methods used by the authors: Counts of nucleated cells, estimated from reference gene primer amplification, were obtained. Some clones are missing from TCRdb's copy, which holds only in-frame ones; the method was immunoSEQ multiplex PCR. V and J calls plus clone size are reproduced from that table; the DNA served to infer D and trimming. The sample includes about 50,000 clones, 83% of them seen just once.

Sequenced sample: peripheral blood. The gene calls are TRBV2 and TRBJ2-1, with D unresolved. The sequence was collected from a woman older than 75 with acute or convalescent COVID-19. As DNA, the CDR3 is TGTGCCAGCAGTGCGGGTATCGAACGGGAGCAGTTCTTC. Protein sequence: CASSAGIEREQFF.